This T cell receptor beta chain was retrieved from a study of blood T cell repertoires in COVID-19. Turning to the study itself: COVID-19 samples from acute and convalescent phases originated in the United States, Italy and Spain.

The V segment lost 11 bases and the J segment 2 bases; nucleotides outside the gene matches: 7. Germline V gene sequence: CDR1 WNHNN, CDR2 SYGVQD (reference sequence). The CDR3 is made up of 14 amino acids. Per the study methods: The authors estimated nucleated cell counts from reference gene primer amplification. Sequencing used immunoSEQ multiplex PCR; TCRdb keeps in-frame clones, though not all of them. The V and J calls and clone size are taken from that table; D and trimming were inferred from the DNA. Of about 97,000 clones listed, approximately 90% are singletons. Source material: peripheral blood. This TCR derives from a human donor in a cohort sampled during active COVID-19. The chain combines TRBV10-1 with TRBJ2-3, with TRBD2 matching over 10 bases. CDR3 protein: CAGVSGRPTDTQYF. DNA for the CDR3: TGCGCCGGGGTTAGCGGGAGGCCCACAGATACGCAGTATTTT.